This is a list of T cell receptor beta chains from one sample in a study of shared clonotypes between healthy human individuals. TCRdb's copy holds only in-frame clones and misses some; the assay was immunoSEQ multiplex PCR. The table records roughly 2.1 million clones, about 92% of them present only once. Specimen: naive CD8+ T cells from PBMCs. Receptors were obtained from a young man in good health. Some clones in this sample may be carry-over from other donors' samples. CDR3s include the opening cysteine and the closing phenylalanine or tryptophan. D genes are given only for firm matches. Not all rows give a size; the values are once, few, many and, for expanded clones, a class.

size,V,D,J,CDR3,DNA
-,TRBV6-6,TRBD1,TRBJ2-7,CASSYTPTGGSYEQYF,TGTGCCAGCAGTTATACCCCGACAGGGGGAAGCTACGAGCAGTACTTC
-,TRBV13,-,TRBJ2-7,CASSSTGTGSYEQYF,TGTGCCAGCAGCTCCACCGGGACGGGATCCTACGAGCAGTACTTC
-,TRBV11-3,-,TRBJ2-1,CASSFDSNEQFF,TGTGCCAGCAGCTTTGATAGCAATGAGCAGTTCTTC
-,TRBV7-2,TRBD2,TRBJ2-5,CASSLGLAGSETQYF,TGTGCCAGCAGCCTGGGACTAGCGGGCTCTGAGACCCAGTACTTC
-,TRBV28,-,TRBJ2-3,CASSLSGSTDTQYF,TGTGCCAGCAGTTTAAGCGGATCCACAGATACGCAGTATTTT
-,TRBV5-1,TRBD2,TRBJ2-2,CASSLSWREGTGELFF,TGCGCCAGCAGCTTGTCGTGGCGGGAGGGGACCGGGGAGCTGTTTTTT
-,TRBV5-6,-,TRBJ1-2,CASSLAGGSNYGYTF,TGTGCCAGCAGCTTGGCCGGGGGGTCAAACTATGGCTACACCTTC
-,TRBV15,TRBD1,TRBJ2-2,CATSRGGQGNTGELFF,TGTGCCACCAGCAGAGGGGGACAGGGGAACACCGGGGAGCTGTTTTTT
-,TRBV28,TRBD2,TRBJ2-5,CASSFLSGKETQYF,TGTGCCAGCAGTTTTCTTAGCGGGAAGGAGACCCAGTACTTC
-,TRBV9,-,TRBJ1-1,CASSGRGGITEAFF,TGTGCCAGCAGCGGGAGGGGTGGGATAACTGAAGCTTTCTTT
-,TRBV19,-,TRBJ2-3,CASSLGAKGTDTQYF,TGTGCCAGTAGCCTAGGGGCAAAGGGCACAGATACGCAGTATTTT
-,TRBV6-6,TRBD2,TRBJ2-7,CASSFTGGLGVYEQYF,TGTGCCAGCAGTTTTACGGGAGGGCTCGGTGTCTACGAGCAGTACTTC
-,TRBV7-2,TRBD1,TRBJ1-2,CASSLHGVRGRDYGYTF,TGTGCCAGCAGCTTACATGGTGTCAGGGGGCGGGACTATGGCTACACCTTC
-,TRBV14,TRBD1,TRBJ2-7,CASSRTGRSYEQYF,TGTGCCAGCAGTCGGACAGGGCGCTCCTACGAGCAGTACTTC
-,TRBV30,TRBD1,TRBJ2-7,CAWTRRDRGLEQYF,TGTGCCTGGACCCGACGGGACAGGGGGCTTGAGCAGTACTTC
-,TRBV7-9,TRBD2,TRBJ2-1,CASSPVAGGPHNEQFF,TGTGCCAGCAGCCCAGTAGCGGGAGGGCCCCACAATGAGCAGTTCTTC
-,TRBV28,-,TRBJ1-5,CASSFRGFLYSNQPQHF,TGTGCCAGCAGTTTTCGGGGATTCTTGTATAGCAATCAGCCCCAGCATTTT
-,TRBV13,-,TRBJ1-2,CASSPGEGPDYGYTF,TGTGCCAGCAGCCCCGGTGAGGGTCCAGACTATGGCTACACCTTC
-,TRBV9,TRBD2,TRBJ2-2,CASSVGGSSGELFF,TGTGCCAGCAGCGTAGGCGGGAGCTCCGGGGAGCTGTTTTTT
-,TRBV19,-,TRBJ2-1,CASRAPGVNNEQFF,TGTGCCAGTAGAGCCCCCGGGGTGAACAATGAGCAGTTCTTC
-,TRBV11-2,-,TRBJ1-1,CASSLIGGGAEAFF,TGTGCCAGCAGCTTAATCGGGGGAGGCGCTGAAGCTTTCTTT
once,TRBV27,-,TRBJ2-7,CASSLGPRGAYEQYF,TGTGCCAGCAGTTTAGGGCCCCGAGGGGCCTACGAGCAGTACTTC